This T cell receptor beta chain appears in the sequencing data of a study of response to subunit inactivated influenza vaccine. Trimming took 4 bases from V and 5 from J; bases not matched to a gene: 7. Per germline, CDR1 SEHNR and CDR2 FQNEAQ (reference sequence). The CDR3 consists of 15 residues. TCRdb re-derived calls from the RT-PCR reads in MiXCR, one entry per CDR3 protein. This table has 710,000 or so distinct CDR3 sequences, more than 15% appearing once. With respect to this clonotype: Antigen unknown.

Study-level points and caveats: It was the authors' suggestion that each seasonal influenza vaccination recruits few new T cells.

This TCR came from a man aged 50 to 59 who received an inactivated influenza vaccine. This rearrangement joins TRBV7-9 to TRBJ2-2; 7 bases align to TRBD1. The sequencing used PBMCs from blood, collected 11 to 12 days after vaccination. The CDR3 region is CASSSPLQGTGELFF. The CDR3 nucleotides are TGTGCCAGCAGCTCTCCATTACAGGGGACCGGGGAGCTGTTTTTT. Complete variable domain (other parts from reference TRBV7-9 and TRBJ2-2): DTGVSQNPRHKITKRGQNVTFRCDPISEHNRLYWYRQTLGQGPEFLTYFQNEAQLEKSRLLSDRFSAERPKGSFSTLEIQRTEQGDSAMYLCASSSPLQGTGELFFGEGSRLTVL.